What follows are 18 T cell receptor beta chains derived from one specimen sequenced in a study of cytomegalovirus exposure and HLA in healthy donors. Measured with immunoSEQ multiplex PCR; TCRdb has only the in-frame clones, and not every one. The table lists around 160,000 clones, about 89% of them singletons. Sequenced material: PBMCs. These receptors were taken from a woman aged 18-29 years in good health and CMV-seropositive.

The rearrangement links TRBV18 to TRBJ1-3; the D is unclear. The CDR3 has 14 residues. Germline CDR1 KGHSH, CDR2 LQKENI. Trimming left V 6 bases short and J 3 bases short, with 12 bases between. DNA of the CDR3: TGTGCCAGCTCGCCCAGCCGAGGTGGAAACACCATATATTTT. Protein sequence: CASSPSRGGNTIYF.

This chain joins TRBV5-4 and TRBJ2-5, with 9 positions matching TRBD1. The V gene end was trimmed by 6 bases and the J gene end by 5 bases; junction bases not matched to a gene: 11. This CDR3 region has 15 residues. Germline loops: CDR1 SGHNT, CDR2 YYREEE (reference sequence). CDR3 bases: TGTGCCAGCACCAACCCGGGACAGGGAGGGGAGACCCAGTACTTC. Its translation is CASTNPGQGGETQYF.

V and J are TRBV4-2 and TRBJ1-4, with 7 nucleotides matching TRBD1. V dropped 7 bases and J dropped 4; count of bases not matched to a gene: 12. CDR1 LGHNA and CDR2 YNFKEQ come from the germline V gene. The CDR3 covers 16 residues. CDR3 DNA sequence: TGTGCCAGCACCCACATACCGGGACAGATTAATGAAAAACTGTTTTTT. Protein: CASTHIPGQINEKLFF.

CDR3 DNA sequence: TGTGCCAGTAGTATATATCGACAGGCAACCTACGAGCAGTACTTC. This sequence encodes CASSIYRQATYEQYF. The chain employs TRBV19 and TRBJ2-7, with D perhaps TRBD1 (6 bases). Germline V gene data show CDR1 as LNHDA and CDR2 as SQIVND (reference sequence). CDR3 length equals 15 residues. Trimming took off 2 bases at V and 2 bases at J, with 13 bases between the two ends.

The DNA of the CDR3 is TGTGCCAGCAGCCCCCGGGTAGCGGGAGTCACAGATACGCAGTATTTT. Its translation: CASSPRVAGVTDTQYF. The J gene is TRBJ2-3, the V gene TRBV7-6; TRBD2 matches 9 bases. The CDR3 sequence is 16 residues long. The germline V gene encodes CDR1 SGHVS and CDR2 FNYEAQ. V lost 5 bases to trimming and J lost 2 bases; unmatched junction nucleotides: 8.

The chain couples TRBV4-1 to TRBJ2-5, with TRBD2 matching over 8 bases. V shed 6 bases, J shed 5 bases, and the junction held 8 bases outside the gene matches. The CDR3 spans 14 residues. The germline V gene encodes CDR1 MGHRA and CDR2 YSYEKL. CDR3 in DNA: TGCGCCAGCAGTTTCGGGGGGGCCAGTGAGACCCAGTACTTC. It translates to CASSFGGASETQYF.

This rearrangement joins TRBV30 to TRBJ2-6; no clear D. The ends were cut back, 4 bases at V and 0 bases at J, with 7 bases in the middle. The CDR3 consists of 14 residues. Germline CDR1 GTSNPN, CDR2 SVGIG (reference sequence). For the CDR3, the DNA is TGTGCCTGGACCGTTAACTCTGGGGCCAACGTCCTGACTTTC. It specifies CAWTVNSGANVLTF.

The chain joins TRBV28 to TRBJ2-3, with 8 bases identical to TRBD2. The ends lost 4 bases at V and 3 bases at J; junction bases unmatched: 0. This CDR3 spans 13 amino acids. CDR1 is MDHEN and CDR2 is SYDVKM in the germline V gene. CDR3 residues: CASSSGGTDTQYF. The CDR3 DNA reads TGTGCCAGCAGTTCGGGGGGGACAGATACGCAGTATTTT.

V and J are TRBV28 and TRBJ2-7, with 7 nucleotides matching TRBD1. The ends lost 6 bases at V and 3 bases at J; junction bases unmatched: 5. The CDR3 totals 13 residues. Germline CDR1 is MDHEN and CDR2 is SYDVKM. The chain's CDR3 is CASSPRQGYEQYF. In DNA form, the CDR3 reads TGTGCCAGCAGCCCCCGACAGGGCTACGAGCAGTACTTC. Full variable domain (outside the CDR3, taken from reference TRBV28 and TRBJ2-7): DVKVTQSSRYLVKRTGEKVFLECVQDMDHENMFWYRQDPGLGLRLIYFSYDVKMKEKGDIPEGYSVSREKKERFSLILESASTNQTSMYLCASSPRQGYEQYFGPGTRLTVT.

The genes are TRBV28 and TRBJ2-7, with 9 bases fitting TRBD1. Losses at the gene ends were 6 bases for V and 6 bases for J; bases not matched to a gene: 9. CDR3 size: 14 residues. The germline V gene encodes CDR1 MDHEN and CDR2 SYDVKM. CDR3 amino acids: CASRWGQGDGEQYF. As DNA, the CDR3 is TGTGCCAGCAGGTGGGGACAGGGAGACGGCGAGCAGTACTTC.

The CDR3 reads CASSTLPGQGESYEQYF. CDR3 DNA sequence: TGTGCCAGTAGTACGCTCCCGGGACAGGGGGAATCCTACGAGCAGTACTTC. The chain carries TRBV19 and TRBJ2-7; the match to TRBD1 covers 11 bases. V trimming: 4 bases; J trimming: 1 base; junction bases outside the gene matches: 9. This CDR3 contains 17 residues. Germline V gene data show CDR1 as LNHDA and CDR2 as SQIVND (reference sequence).

The rearrangement uses TRBV6-5 and TRBJ2-1; 10 bases are a match to TRBD2. The CDR3 covers 14 residues. Germline CDR1 and CDR2: MNHEY and SVGAGI. J lost 3 bases, V lost 5 bases, and 1 base had no gene match. The chain's CDR3 is CASSKRGGYNEQFF. The CDR3 nucleotides are TGTGCCAGCAGTAAGCGGGGGGGCTACAATGAGCAGTTCTTC.

This clone occurred once. V is TRBV4-1 and J is TRBJ2-7, with TRBD1 matching over 8 bases. The junction had 10 bases not matched to a gene; V was cut back by 0 bases and J by 6 bases. CDR1 and CDR2 from the germline V gene are MGHRA and YSYEKL. This CDR3 is built from 16 residues. CDR3 amino acids: CASSQEGATGVGEQYF. The CDR3 nucleotides read TGCGCCAGCAGCCAAGAGGGGGCGACAGGGGTGGGCGAGCAGTACTTC.

This clone has only one observation. V usage is TRBV19 and J usage is TRBJ1-4; D is undetermined. V was clipped by 3 bases and J by 8 bases, with 10 bases between them. The CDR3 length is 13 residues. Germline assignment: CDR1 LNHDA and CDR2 SQIVND (reference sequence). CDR3 loop: CASSMWRMEKLFF. The CDR3 coding sequence is TGTGCCAGTAGTATGTGGAGGATGGAAAAACTGTTTTTT.

The chain joins TRBV5-1 to TRBJ2-7; 13 nucleotides align to TRBD2. This CDR3 has 17 amino acids. J gave up 3 bases and V 0 bases, and 6 bases lay outside the gene matches. CDR1 and CDR2 (germline): SGHRS, YFSETQ. For the CDR3, the DNA is TGCGCCAGCAGCTTGGCGCGGACTAGCGGGAGTATCTACGAGCAGTACTTC. Its translation is CASSLARTSGSIYEQYF.

The chain links TRBV6-1 to TRBJ1-3; a possible D gene is TRBD1 (5 bases). The CDR3 sequence is 14 residues long. The germline V gene encodes CDR1 MNHNS and CDR2 SASEGT. Trimming removed 6 bases from V and 12 bases from J, with 21 bases in between. CDR3 nucleotides: TGTGCCAGCAGCGGGGGGACTGTGGCGACAATCATATATTTT. Encoded protein: CASSGGTVATIIYF.

This clone is a singleton in its sample. This rearrangement joins TRBV5-1 to TRBJ2-7, with 8 bases aligning to TRBD2. Per the germline V gene, CDR1 is SGHRS and CDR2 is YFSETQ. This CDR3 has 16 amino acids. V lost 4 bases, J lost 4 bases, and 13 bases stayed unmatched. The CDR3 sequence: CASSIRPSGSEYEQYF. CDR3 nucleotides: TGCGCCAGCAGCATTCGCCCTAGCGGGTCAGAATACGAGCAGTACTTC.

The rearrangement links TRBV5-6 to TRBJ1-4, with 9 bases that match TRBD1. CDR3 length: 15 amino acids. Germline-derived CDR1 and CDR2 are SGHDT and YYEEEE. Trimming took 2 bases from V and 4 from J; bases not matched to a gene: 3. CDR3 loop: CASSLQGADNEKLFF. CDR3 nucleotides: TGTGCCAGCAGCTTACAGGGGGCGGATAATGAAAAACTGTTTTTT. The whole variable domain, remainder taken from reference TRBV5-6 and TRBJ1-4, is DAGVTQSPTHLIKTRGQQVTLRCSPKSGHDTVSWYQQALGQGPQFIFQYYEEEERQRGNFPDRFSGHQFPNYSSELNVNALLLGDSALYLCASSLQGADNEKLFFGSGTQLSVL.